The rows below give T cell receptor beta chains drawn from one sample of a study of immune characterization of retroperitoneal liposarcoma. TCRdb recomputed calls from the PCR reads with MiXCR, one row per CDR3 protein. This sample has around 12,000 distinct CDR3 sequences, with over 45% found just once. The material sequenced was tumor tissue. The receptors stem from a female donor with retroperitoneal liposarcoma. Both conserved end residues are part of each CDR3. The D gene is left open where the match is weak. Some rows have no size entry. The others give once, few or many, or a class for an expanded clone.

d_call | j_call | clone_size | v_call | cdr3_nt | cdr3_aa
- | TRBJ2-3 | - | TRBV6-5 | TGTGCCAGCATGTGGAGAGGTGCTAGCACAGATACGCAGTATTTT | CASMWRGASTDTQYF
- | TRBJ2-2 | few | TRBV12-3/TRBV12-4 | TGTGCCAGCAGTATTAGCGGTAGGGACGGGGAGCTGTTTTTT | CASSISGRDGELFF
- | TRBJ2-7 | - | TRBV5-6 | TGTGCCAGCAGCTTGGAGGGGGGCGCCGGGCCTTACGAGCAGTACTTC | CASSLEGGAGPYEQYF
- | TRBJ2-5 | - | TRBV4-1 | TGCGCCAGCAGCCAAGGCCACGAGGGGAACCAAGAGACCCAGTACTTC | CASSQGHEGNQETQYF
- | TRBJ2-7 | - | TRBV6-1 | TGTGCCAGCAGACAGGGTTTGTACGAGCAGTACTTC | CASRQGLYEQYF
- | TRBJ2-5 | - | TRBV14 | TGTGCCAGCAGCCACCGATTTGGGGTAACAGAGACCCAGTACTTC | CASSHRFGVTETQYF
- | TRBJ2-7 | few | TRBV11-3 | TGTGCCAGCAGCCCGACAGGGAGGGAGCAGTACTTC | CASSPTGREQYF
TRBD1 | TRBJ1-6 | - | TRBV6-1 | TGTGCCAGCAGCCGACAGGGTGGGGTCAATTCACCCCTCCACTTT | CASSRQGGVNSPLHF
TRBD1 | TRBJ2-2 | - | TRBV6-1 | TGTGCCAGCAGTGAGGGACAGTCTTTGTGGGAGCTGTTTTTT | CASSEGQSLWELFF
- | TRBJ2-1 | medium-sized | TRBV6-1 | TGTGCCAGCAGTCTGGATGGAGGGGCCCTCTCCCAAGAGACCCAGTTCTTC | CASSLDGGALSQETQFF
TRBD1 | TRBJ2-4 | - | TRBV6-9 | TGTGCCAGCAGTTGGAGGGACAGGGCCTCAAATGAGCAGTACTTC | CASSWRDRASNEQYF
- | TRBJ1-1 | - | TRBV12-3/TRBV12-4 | TGTGCCAGCACATTGGGAGGGGGGTGGACTGAAGCTTTCTTT | CASTLGGGWTEAFF
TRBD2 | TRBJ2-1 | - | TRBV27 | TGTGCCAGCAGTCCCACTAGCGGGAGGTCTGAGCAGTTCTTC | CASSPTSGRSEQFF
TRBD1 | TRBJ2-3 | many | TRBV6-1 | TGTGCCAGCACCCTTGGGACAGGAACAGATACGCAGTATTTT | CASTLGTGTDTQYF
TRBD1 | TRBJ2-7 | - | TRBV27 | TGTGCCAGCAGTTTAGGGACAGATGCCTACGAGCAGTACTTC | CASSLGTDAYEQYF